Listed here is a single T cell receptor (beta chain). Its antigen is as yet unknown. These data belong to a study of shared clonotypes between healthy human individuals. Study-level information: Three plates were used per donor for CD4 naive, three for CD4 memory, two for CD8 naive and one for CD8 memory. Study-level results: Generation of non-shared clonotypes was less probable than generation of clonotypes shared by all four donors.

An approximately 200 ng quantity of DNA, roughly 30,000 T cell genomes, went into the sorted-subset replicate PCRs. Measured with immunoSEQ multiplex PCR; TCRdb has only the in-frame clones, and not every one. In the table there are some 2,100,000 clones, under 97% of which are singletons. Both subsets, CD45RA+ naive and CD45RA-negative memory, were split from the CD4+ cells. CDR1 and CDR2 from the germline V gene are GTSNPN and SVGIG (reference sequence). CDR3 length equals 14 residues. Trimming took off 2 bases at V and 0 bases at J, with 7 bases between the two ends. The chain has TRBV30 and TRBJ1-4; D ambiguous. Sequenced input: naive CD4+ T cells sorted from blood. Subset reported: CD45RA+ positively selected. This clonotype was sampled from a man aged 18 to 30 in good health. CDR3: CAWSPGATNEKLFF. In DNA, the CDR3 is TGTGCCTGGAGTCCGGGTGCAACTAATGAAAAACTGTTTTTT.